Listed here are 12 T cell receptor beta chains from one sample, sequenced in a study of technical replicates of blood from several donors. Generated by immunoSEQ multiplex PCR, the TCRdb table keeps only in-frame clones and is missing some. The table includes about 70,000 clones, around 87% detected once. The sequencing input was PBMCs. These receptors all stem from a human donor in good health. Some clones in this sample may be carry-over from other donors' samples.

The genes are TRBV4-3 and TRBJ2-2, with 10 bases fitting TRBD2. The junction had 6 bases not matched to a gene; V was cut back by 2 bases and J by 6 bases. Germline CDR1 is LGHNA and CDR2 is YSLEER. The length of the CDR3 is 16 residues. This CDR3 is CASSQLAGAPSGELFF. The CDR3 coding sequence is TGCGCCAGCAGCCAACTAGCGGGGGCTCCCTCCGGGGAGCTGTTTTTT.

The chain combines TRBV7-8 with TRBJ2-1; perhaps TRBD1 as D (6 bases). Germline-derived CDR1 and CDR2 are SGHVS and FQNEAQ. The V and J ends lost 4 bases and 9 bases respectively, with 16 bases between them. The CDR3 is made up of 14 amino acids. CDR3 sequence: CASSSKPLGGEQFF. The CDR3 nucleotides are TGTGCCAGCAGCTCCAAACCACTAGGGGGTGAGCAGTTCTTC.

The CDR3 region is CASSLVGVEGGYTF. The CDR3 DNA reads TGTGCCAGCAGCTTGGTTGGGGTGGAGGGTGGCTACACCTTC. The chain combines TRBV5-4 with TRBJ1-2, with D uncertain. CDR1 and CDR2 from the germline V gene are SGHNT and YYREEE (reference sequence). This CDR3 spans 14 amino acids. V lost 0 bases and J lost 7, with 13 bases in between.

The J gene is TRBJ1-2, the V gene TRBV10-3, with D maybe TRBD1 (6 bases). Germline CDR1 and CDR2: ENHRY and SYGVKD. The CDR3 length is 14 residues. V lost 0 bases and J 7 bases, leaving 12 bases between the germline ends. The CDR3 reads CAISESQGKSGYTF. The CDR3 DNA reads TGTGCCATCAGTGAGTCCCAGGGGAAGAGTGGCTACACCTTC.

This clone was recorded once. CDR3 sequence: CASFGQGFGYTF. As DNA, the CDR3 is TGTGCCAGCTTCGGACAGGGGTTTGGCTACACCTTC. This sequence joins TRBV6-5 and TRBJ1-2; 9 bases match TRBD1. The CDR3 is 12 amino acids. V gave up 8 bases and J gave up 7 bases; unmatched junction bases: 5. Germline CDR1 is MNHEY and CDR2 is SVGAGI.

CDR3 nucleotide sequence: TGCAGTGCTAGTCCAGGGATTGGCTACACCTTC. The encoded protein is CSASPGIGYTF. V is TRBV20-1 and J is TRBJ1-2; D is perhaps TRBD1 (5 bases). V was clipped by 3 bases and J by 7 bases, with 9 bases between them. The CDR3 has 11 amino acids. Per germline, CDR1 DFQATT and CDR2 SNEGSKA (reference sequence).

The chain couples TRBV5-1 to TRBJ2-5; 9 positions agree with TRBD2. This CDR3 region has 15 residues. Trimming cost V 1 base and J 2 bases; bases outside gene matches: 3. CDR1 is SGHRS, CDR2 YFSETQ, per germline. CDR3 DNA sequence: TGCGCCAGCAGCTTGTCAGCGGGGGGACAAGAGACCCAGTACTTC. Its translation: CASSLSAGGQETQYF.

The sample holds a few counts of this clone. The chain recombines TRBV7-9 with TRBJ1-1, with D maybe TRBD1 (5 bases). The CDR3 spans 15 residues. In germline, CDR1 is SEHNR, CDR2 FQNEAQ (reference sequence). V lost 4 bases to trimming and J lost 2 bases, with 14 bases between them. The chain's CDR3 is CASSSRGGENTEAFF. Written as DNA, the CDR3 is TGTGCCAGCAGCTCCCGGGGCGGGGAAAACACTGAAGCTTTCTTT.

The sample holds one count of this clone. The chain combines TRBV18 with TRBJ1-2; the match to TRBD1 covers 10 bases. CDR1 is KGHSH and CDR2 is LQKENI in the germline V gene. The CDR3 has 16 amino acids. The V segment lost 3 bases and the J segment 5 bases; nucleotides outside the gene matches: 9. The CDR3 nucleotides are TGTGCCAGCTCACCGCAGGGGACAGGGGATAATTATGGCTACACCTTC. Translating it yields CASSPQGTGDNYGYTF. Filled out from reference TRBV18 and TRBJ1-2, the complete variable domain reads NAGVMQNPRHLVRRRGQEARLRCSPMKGHSHVYWYRQLPEEGLKFMVYLQKENIIDESGMPKERFSAEFPKEGPSILRIQQVVRGDSAAYFCASSPQGTGDNYGYTFGSGTRLTVV.

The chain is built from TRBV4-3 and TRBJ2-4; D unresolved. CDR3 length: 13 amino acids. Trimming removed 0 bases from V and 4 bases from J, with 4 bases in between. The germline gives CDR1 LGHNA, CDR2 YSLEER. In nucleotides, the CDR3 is TGCGCCAGCAGCCAAGACGAGAAAAACATTCAGTACTTC. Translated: CASSQDEKNIQYF.

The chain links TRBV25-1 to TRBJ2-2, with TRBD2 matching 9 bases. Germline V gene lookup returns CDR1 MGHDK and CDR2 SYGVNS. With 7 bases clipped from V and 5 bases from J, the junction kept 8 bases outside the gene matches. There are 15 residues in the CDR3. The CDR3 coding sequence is TGTGCCAGCAAGGAGAGGCTAGCGGGAACCGGGGAGCTGTTTTTT. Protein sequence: CASKERLAGTGELFF.

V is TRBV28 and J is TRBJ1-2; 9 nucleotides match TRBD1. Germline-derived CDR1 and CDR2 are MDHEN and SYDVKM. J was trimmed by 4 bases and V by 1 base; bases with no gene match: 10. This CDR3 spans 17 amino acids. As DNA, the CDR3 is TGTGCCAGCAGTTTATTCCTACAGGGGGCGCCGAGCTATGGCTACACCTTC. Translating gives CASSLFLQGAPSYGYTF.